These 14 T cell receptor beta chains share one sample of origin, sequenced in a study of Ad26.COV2.S vaccination and SARS-CoV-2 variants. Only in-frame clones appear in the TCRdb table, and some are missing; sequencing was by immunoSEQ multiplex PCR. The sample has about 410,000 clones, about 92% seen once. As to treatment: some 20 received Ad26.COV2.S at low or high dose, single or two shots; about 5 received placebo; per-sample allocation not given. Vaccine and placebo recipients were sampled on day 63 after the first injection. The sequencing used peripheral blood, collected in a trial of Ad26.COV2.S vaccine versus placebo. The receptors were gathered from a person aged 18-60 years who received the Ad26.COV2.S COVID-19 vaccine or a placebo.

The chain carries TRBV2 and TRBJ2-2; the match to TRBD1 covers 7 bases. Per the germline V gene, CDR1 is SNHLY and CDR2 is FYNNEI. The CDR3 has 16 amino acids. J gave up 2 bases and V 7 bases, and 10 bases lay outside the gene matches. The CDR3 reads CASTTPSGGNTGELFF. The CDR3 DNA reads as TGTGCCAGCACAACGCCCTCAGGGGGAAACACCGGGGAGCTGTTTTTT.

This chain links TRBV28 with TRBJ1-1; D might be TRBD1 (6 bases). CDR1 MDHEN and CDR2 SYDVKM come from the germline V gene. The V end was cut by 5 bases, the J end by 0 bases, with 13 bases between. The CDR3 is 15 amino acids. CDR3 amino acids: CASSQGGYLNTEAFF. CDR3 nucleotides: TGTGCCAGCAGTCAAGGGGGGTACTTGAACACTGAAGCTTTCTTT.

This chain uses TRBV4-3 with TRBJ2-7; D call uncertain. The CDR3 has 15 amino acids. In germline, CDR1 is LGHNA, CDR2 YSLEER. The ends were cut back, 4 bases at V and 2 bases at J, with 15 bases in the middle. This CDR3 reads CASSPSWVAPYEQYF. In nucleotides, the CDR3 is TGCGCCAGCAGCCCCTCGTGGGTAGCCCCCTACGAGCAGTACTTC.

The V gene is TRBV27, the J gene TRBJ2-2; TRBD1 might be the D (6 bases). CDR1 is MNHEY and CDR2 is SMNVEV in the germline V gene (reference sequence). V was cut by 6 bases and J by 8 bases, with 16 bases left in between. The CDR3 spans 14 residues. CDR3 region: CASRSIDRPGELFF. In nucleotides, the CDR3 is TGTGCCAGCAGATCCATTGACAGGCCAGGGGAGCTGTTTTTT.

The J gene is TRBJ2-2, the V gene TRBV2; TRBD1 agrees at 9 bases. The trim removed 6 bases at V and 7 bases at J, leaving 6 bases unmatched. The CDR3 extends over 14 amino acids. Germline CDR1 and CDR2: SNHLY and FYNNEI. CDR3 protein: CASRGQGKGGELFF. The CDR3 bases are TGTGCCAGCAGAGGACAGGGGAAGGGCGGGGAGCTGTTTTTT. Filled out from reference TRBV2 and TRBJ2-2, the complete variable domain reads EPEVTQTPSHQVTQMGQEVILRCVPISNHLYFYWYRQILGQKVEFLVSFYNNEISEKSEIFDDQFSVERPDGSNFTLKIRSTKLEDSAMYFCASRGQGKGGELFFGEGSRLTVL.

The CDR3 DNA follows: TGCGCCAGCAGCCAAGCCCCCAGGGAAGGTGGCTACACCTTC. This encodes CASSQAPREGGYTF. The chain links TRBV4-3 to TRBJ1-2; a possible D gene is TRBD1 (5 bases). In germline, CDR1 is LGHNA, CDR2 YSLEER. Trimming removed 1 base at V and 7 bases at J, with 13 bases between. This CDR3 has 14 residues.

The CDR3 DNA reads as TGTGCCAGCAGTTGGCCCGGGACAGGGGCCTCGCGGTGGACCGGGGAGCTGTTTTTT. It specifies CASSWPGTGASRWTGELFF. V is TRBV28 and J is TRBJ2-2, with 10 bases matching TRBD1. The germline V gene has CDR1 MDHEN and CDR2 SYDVKM. The CDR3 runs to 19 residues. With V trimmed by 4 bases and J by 5 bases, 16 bases remained unmatched.

The chain recombines TRBV4-3 with TRBJ2-3; possible D gene TRBD2, 6 bases. The V end lost 4 bases, the J end lost 1 base, and 12 bases lay between the germline ends. The germline CDR1 and CDR2 sequences are LGHNA and YSLEER. The CDR3 has 15 amino acids. In nucleotides, the CDR3 is TGCGCCAGCAGCCTTGGAGGGTTTGGCACAGATACGCAGTATTTT. Protein: CASSLGGFGTDTQYF.

This rearrangement joins TRBV10-2 to TRBJ2-3; 12 nucleotides match TRBD2. Germline CDR1 is WSHSY and CDR2 is SAAADI. The CDR3 sequence is 15 residues long. Germline trimming cut 8 bases from V and 3 bases from J; bases unmatched to any gene: 6. CDR3 DNA sequence: TGCGCCAGCTCCTCTAGCGGGGGGGGAACAGATACGCAGTATTTT. Protein product: CASSSSGGGTDTQYF.

The rearrangement uses TRBV11-2 and TRBJ1-2; D not certain. The CDR3 totals 14 residues. Deletions cut 5 bases from V and 7 bases from J, with 17 bases between. CDR1 is SGHAT and CDR2 is FQNNGV in the germline V gene. CDR3 in DNA: TGTGCCAGCAGCCTGGGGAGGGATCGGAGTGGCTACACCTTC. It codes for CASSLGRDRSGYTF.

The rearrangement joins TRBV10-2 to TRBJ1-5; no definite D call. CDR3 length equals 17 residues. The germline CDR1 and CDR2 sequences are WSHSY and SAAADI. V was pared by 0 bases and J by 1 base, with 13 bases between. This CDR3 is CASSESIDPRSNQPQHF. CDR3 sequence (DNA): TGCGCCAGCAGTGAGTCGATCGACCCACGGAGCAATCAGCCCCAGCATTTT.

The CDR3 sequence: CASDTSSYSYEQYF. Here the CDR3 DNA reads TGTGCCAGTGACACCTCCTCTTACTCCTACGAGCAGTACTTC. The chain uses TRBV6-5 and TRBJ2-7; no reliable D call. The CDR3 runs to 14 residues. The germline V gene encodes CDR1 MNHEY and CDR2 SVGAGI. Trimming removed 9 bases at V and 0 bases at J, with 15 bases between.

This clone was counted once. V is TRBV4-3 and J is TRBJ2-1; D is undetermined. Trimming cost V 0 bases and J 0 bases, with 24 bases left between them. The CDR3 consists of 21 residues. Looked up from germline, CDR1 is LGHNA and CDR2 is YSLEER. The CDR3 region has the DNA TGCGCCAGCAGCCAAGACGCCGGCCAAAAGATCCTTTTAATCTCCTACAATGAGCAGTTCTTC. Translating gives CASSQDAGQKILLISYNEQFF.

The chain has TRBV19 and TRBJ2-1, with 16 nucleotides matching TRBD2. Germline CDR1 LNHDA, CDR2 SQIVND (reference sequence). The V segment lost 6 bases and the J segment 2 bases; nucleotides outside the gene matches: 4. This CDR3 has 17 amino acids. This CDR3 reads CASRAGTSGGAYNEQFF. DNA for the CDR3: TGTGCCAGTAGGGCTGGGACTAGCGGGGGGGCCTACAATGAGCAGTTCTTC.